This T cell receptor (beta chain) was recovered during a study of patients and donors after allogeneic stem cell transplantation. The CDR3 is 15 residues long. Germline V CDR1 and CDR2: DFQATT, SNEGSKA (reference sequence). J gave up 4 bases and V 3 bases, and 7 bases lay outside the gene matches. This clonotype was recorded many times. TCRdb independently ran MiXCR on the RT-PCR reads; one entry per CDR3 protein. The table lists 920,000 or so distinct CDR3 sequences, approximately 18% of them singletons, with 5% to 6.5% in the top ten. The rearrangement links TRBV20-1 to TRBJ2-1, with 9 positions matching TRBD2. The sequence derives from a human donor who was either an allogeneic HSCT recipient or a stem cell or donor lymphocyte infusion donor (not recorded which). It is not recorded whose cells these are; they may come from a transplant donor. Source material: blood, either unsorted or a sorted T cell fraction (not recorded which). CDR3 region: CSASPGLAIYNEQFF. The DNA for the CDR3 is TGCAGTGCTAGTCCCGGACTAGCGATTTACAATGAGCAGTTCTTC.